This T cell receptor beta chain stems from a study of blood T cell repertoires in COVID-19. The germline gives CDR1 SEHNR, CDR2 FQNEAQ (reference sequence). Trimming left V 2 bases short and J 7 bases short, with 9 bases between. This CDR3 spans 13 amino acids. The authors' processing: Quantification of nucleated cells was approximated via reference gene primer amplification. The data were produced by immunoSEQ multiplex PCR, yet TCRdb's version contains in-frame clones alone and is incomplete. That table gives V, J and clone size, and the DNA gave D and trimming. Here the sample spans about 380,000 clones, approximately 89% being singletons.

The TCR originated in a man aged 25 to 40 who had recovered from COVID-19. The chain carries TRBV7-9 and TRBJ2-1, with no clear D. Sequenced sample: PBMCs or T cells enriched from blood (not recorded which). The CDR3 DNA sequence: TGTGCCAGCAGCTTAACAGCCGATAATGAGCAGTTCTTC. Translation gives CASSLTADNEQFF.